These T cell receptor beta chains were read from a single sample in a study of T cell repertoires in cytomegalovirus infection. The antigens for these receptors are not known. TCRdb ran MiXCR on the reads and lists one entry per CDR3 protein. Of about 890,000 distinct CDR3 sequences listed, less than 35% are singletons. The input for sequencing was cultured CD8+ T cells from PBMCs, taken from culture after CMV antigen stimulation. These receptors all come from a human donor in good health (CMV status not recorded). Some clones in this sample may be carry-over from other donors' samples. CDR3s include the opening cysteine and the closing phenylalanine or tryptophan. A D gene is named only where the DNA matches it firmly. Rows give clone size only sometimes, using once, few, many, or a class for an expanded clone.

cdr3_nt cdr3_aa d_call cdr3_length v_call clone_size j_call
TGTGCCAGCAGCTTAGAGGCAGGGCGCGAGCAGTACTTC CASSLEAGREQYF - 13 TRBV13 few TRBJ2-7
TGTGCCAGCGCCCCCGGCTCTAGCGGGGGGGCCTCCTACAATGAGCAGTTCTTC CASAPGSSGGASYNEQFF TRBD2 18 TRBV7-9 few TRBJ2-1
TGTGCCAGCAGTACCCGGGGCGGGGGGGCAGCATATGAGCAGTTCTTC CASSTRGGGAAYEQFF TRBD2 16 TRBV6-2/TRBV6-3 - TRBJ2-1
TGTGCCAGCTTCGGGTCCGGGGAGCTGTTTTTT CASFGSGELFF - 11 TRBV6-6 - TRBJ2-2
TGTGCCAGCAGTTTACAGGGGGTCTATGGCTACACCTTC CASSLQGVYGYTF TRBD1 13 TRBV28 many TRBJ1-2
TGTGCCAGCAGTTGGGGGTTGGATGAGCAGTTCTTC CASSWGLDEQFF - 12 TRBV7-4 few TRBJ2-1
TGTGCCAGCAGTTACTCTGGTCGGGGCCCTGAAGCTTTCTTT CASSYSGRGPEAFF - 14 TRBV6-2/TRBV6-3 few TRBJ1-1
TGTGCCAGCAGCTTCGGAGGGACCTCCTTCGGAGACACTGAAGCTTTCTTT CASSFGGTSFGDTEAFF - 17 TRBV7-8 many TRBJ1-1
TGTGCCAGCAGCCCAAGCGAGATTTTGGCGGGACAGTGGACAGATACGCAGTATTTT CASSPSEILAGQWTDTQYF - 19 TRBV4-2 few TRBJ2-3
TGCGCCAGCAGCCAAGAGCTTTACGATGAGCAGTTCTTC CASSQELYDEQFF - 13 TRBV4-1 - TRBJ2-1
TGTGCCACCAGCAGAGGTGCAGGGGGCTGGGACACTGAAGCTTTCTTT CATSRGAGGWDTEAFF TRBD1 16 TRBV15 few TRBJ1-1
TGTGCCAGCAGATCTGTGGGCAAGGGGCCCAACTACAATGAGCAGTTCTTC CASRSVGKGPNYNEQFF - 17 TRBV7-4 - TRBJ2-1
TGTGCCACCAGTGACTCCGGGTCATTTCTGGCCAATGAGCAGTTCTTC CATSDSGSFLANEQFF - 16 TRBV24-1 - TRBJ2-1
TGTGCCAGCAGACCAGACAGGGAGCCGTTCTTCGAGCAGTACTTC CASRPDREPFFEQYF TRBD1 15 TRBV6-1 - TRBJ2-7
TGTGCCAGCAGTTTGGTCCGGGCCCAAGGCACAGATACGCAGTATTTT CASSLVRAQGTDTQYF - 16 TRBV27 - TRBJ2-3
TGTGCCAGCAGTGAACTCGTATCCCAGCATTTT CASSELVSQHF - 11 TRBV6-1 few TRBJ1-5
TGTGCCAGCAGCTACCACAGGGAGAGGGTTACGCAGTATTTT CASSYHRERVTQYF - 14 TRBV7-9 few TRBJ2-3
TGTGCCAGCAGCTTATATCGGGCCGGATATAATTCACCCCTCCACTTT CASSLYRAGYNSPLHF - 16 TRBV7-2 many TRBJ1-6
TGCGCCAGCAGTCCCCTAGACAGGGACGAAGAGACCCAGTACTTC CASSPLDRDEETQYF TRBD1 15 TRBV10-2 few TRBJ2-5
TGCAGTGCTAGAGATTACGAGCTAGCGGGGTCCTACAATGAGCAGTTCTTC CSARDYELAGSYNEQFF TRBD2 17 TRBV20-1 - TRBJ2-1
TGTGCTAGTGTTCCGGACAGGGCCACCTACAATGAGCAGTTCTTC CASVPDRATYNEQFF TRBD1 15 TRBV12-5 few TRBJ2-1
TGTGCCAGCAGCCAGGGACTAGCGGGCATATGGGAGCAGTTCTTC CASSQGLAGIWEQFF TRBD2 15 TRBV7-9 - TRBJ2-1
TGTGCCAGCAGCTTACCCTCAAGTTTCAGCGGGAACACCGGGGAGCTGTTTTTT CASSLPSSFSGNTGELFF - 18 TRBV7-8 many TRBJ2-2
TGTGCCAGCAGCGCCCTCGATCGAGCCGACACCGGGGAGCTGTTTTTT CASSALDRADTGELFF - 16 TRBV7-9 - TRBJ2-2
TGTGCCAGCAGCTCCGGGACAGTCTTTGGAAACACCATATATTTT CASSSGTVFGNTIYF TRBD1 15 TRBV7-6 few TRBJ1-3